These T cell receptor beta chains were read from a single sample in a study of blood T cell repertoires in COVID-19. Here immunoSEQ multiplex PCR was the method, and the copy in TCRdb shows in-frame clones only, minus some. The sample contains approximately 220,000 clones, 80% to 90% of which appear only once. Sequencing was performed on peripheral blood. These receptors came from an elderly woman with acute or convalescent COVID-19. Each CDR3 is given with its conserved first and last residue. D genes are given only for firm matches. Only part of the rows carry a size: once, few, many, or a class if the clone is expanded.

j_call v_call d_call clone_size cdr3_length cdr3_aa cdr3_nt
TRBJ2-1 TRBV7-9 TRBD2 . 18 CASSFRREGRISYNEQFF TGTGCCAGCAGCTTTAGGCGGGAGGGCCGGATTTCCTACAATGAGCAGTTCTTC
TRBJ2-5 TRBV18 . . 15 CASSPGSTGVETQYF TGTGCCAGCTCACCCGGATCGACAGGTGTAGAGACCCAGTACTTC
TRBJ1-6 TRBV6-2/TRBV6-3 TRBD1 few 17 CASSYFSTGAYNSPLHF TGTGCCAGCAGTTACTTCTCAACAGGGGCCTATAATTCACCCCTCCACTTT
TRBJ1-2 TRBV6-5 . once 13 CASSYSLNYGYTF TGTGCCAGCAGTTACTCGCTAAACTATGGCTACACCTTC
TRBJ2-3 TRBV24-1 TRBD1 once 15 CATSTTRGPGDTQYF TGTGCCACCAGTACTACGAGGGGGCCTGGAGATACGCAGTATTTT
TRBJ2-1 TRBV5-1 TRBD2 once 14 CASSMTSGMNEQFF TGCGCCAGCAGTATGACTAGCGGGATGAATGAGCAGTTCTTC
TRBJ1-1 TRBV6-5 . . 12 CASSLSGVEAFF TGTGCCAGCAGTCTATCGGGGGTTGAAGCTTTCTTT
TRBJ2-2 TRBV5-1 . . 16 CASSPEQGLNTGELFF TGCGCCAGCAGCCCGGAACAGGGCCTGAACACCGGGGAGCTGTTTTTT
TRBJ1-1 TRBV4-3 . . 15 CASSQDNQGGTEAFF TGCGCCAGCAGCCAAGATAATCAGGGCGGCACTGAAGCTTTCTTT
TRBJ2-6 TRBV12-3/TRBV12-4 . . 13 CASSFEGRNVLTF TGTGCCAGCAGTTTTGAGGGCCGGAACGTCCTGACTTTC
TRBJ2-2 TRBV6-5 . . 14 CASSYARGTGELFF TGTGCCAGCAGTTACGCTAGAGGGACCGGGGAGCTGTTTTTT
TRBJ1-5 TRBV19 . . 15 CASSIDHAGSQPQHF TGTGCCAGTAGTATAGATCACGCGGGGTCCCAGCCCCAGCATTTT
TRBJ2-5 TRBV5-1 . once 13 CASSLALVETQYF TGCGCCAGCAGCTTGGCCCTTGTTGAGACCCAGTACTTC
TRBJ2-4 TRBV12-3/TRBV12-4 TRBD1 . 13 CASSATGSNIQYF TGTGCCAGCAGCGCGACAGGGAGTAACATTCAGTACTTC
TRBJ2-1 TRBV3-1/TRBV3-2 TRBD2 . 15 CASTLLAGGYNEQFF TGTGCCAGCACCCTTCTAGCGGGGGGCTACAATGAGCAGTTCTTC
TRBJ2-1 TRBV7-8 TRBD2 . 17 CASSLALVLAGNNEQFF TGTGCCAGCAGCTTAGCGCTAGTACTAGCGGGTAACAATGAGCAGTTCTTC
TRBJ2-7 TRBV10-3 TRBD1 . 14 CAIRTGQGSYEQYF TGTGCCATCAGGACCGGACAGGGGAGTTACGAGCAGTACTTC
TRBJ1-5 TRBV2 . . 15 CASNLAGSVNQPQHF TGTGCCTCCAATCTAGCCGGGTCGGTCAATCAGCCCCAGCATTTT
TRBJ2-7 TRBV10-3 TRBD1 . 16 CAVSPRTGTGSEEQYF TGTGCCGTCAGCCCGCGAACCGGGACAGGGTCGGAGGAGCAGTACTTC
TRBJ1-4 TRBV3-1/TRBV3-2 TRBD1 . 16 CASSHGPDRDIGKLFF TGTGCCAGCAGCCACGGGCCGGACAGGGACATAGGAAAACTGTTTTTT
TRBJ2-5 TRBV6-5 . . 14 CASRIGTFQETQYF TGTGCCAGCAGGATCGGGACATTCCAAGAGACCCAGTACTTC
TRBJ2-1 TRBV7-3 . . 15 CASSLTSDAYNEQFF TGTGCCAGCAGCTTAACAAGCGACGCCTACAATGAGCAGTTCTTC
TRBJ1-4 TRBV6-1 . once 14 CASSEDRSNEKLFF TGTGCCAGCAGTGAGGACAGATCTAATGAAAAACTGTTTTTT
TRBJ2-5 TRBV5-4 . . 13 CASSVTSSETQYF TGTGCCAGCAGCGTGACTAGTTCTGAGACCCAGTACTTC
TRBJ2-7 TRBV6-1 . . 17 CASSEAPTNVGTYEQYF TGTGCCAGCAGTGAAGCGCCCACGAACGTGGGCACGTACGAGCAGTACTTC
TRBJ2-6 TRBV19 . . 15 CASSPPGAGANVLTF TGTGCCAGTAGCCCCCCAGGGGCCGGGGCCAACGTCCTGACTTTC
TRBJ1-1 TRBV19 . . 15 CASSTPGGENTEAFF TGTGCCAGTAGTACCCCTGGGGGGGAGAACACTGAAGCTTTCTTT
TRBJ2-5 TRBV5-1 . . 15 CASSPPAGGRETQYF TGCGCCAGCAGCCCCCCGGCGGGTGGGAGGGAGACCCAGTACTTC
TRBJ2-5 TRBV29-1 TRBD2 . 13 CSVDQAGEETQYF TGCAGCGTTGATCAAGCGGGGGAAGAGACCCAGTACTTC
TRBJ2-3 TRBV11-3 TRBD2 . 17 CASTPGTSGAHTDTQYF TGTGCCAGCACCCCCGGGACTAGCGGGGCGCACACAGATACGCAGTATTTT
TRBJ2-7 TRBV28 TRBD2 . 13 CATRTPGGDEQYF TGTGCCACCCGGACCCCGGGGGGGGACGAGCAGTACTTC
TRBJ2-5 TRBV7-3 . . 13 CASSLGSLETQYF TGTGCCAGCAGCTTAGGTAGCCTAGAGACCCAGTACTTC
TRBJ1-1 TRBV6-5 . once 15 CASSYRRGDGTEAFF TGTGCCAGCAGCTACCGCAGGGGCGACGGCACTGAAGCTTTCTTT
TRBJ2-7 TRBV7-6 . . 13 CASSFQGSYEQYF TGTGCCAGCAGCTTCCAGGGCTCCTACGAGCAGTACTTC
TRBJ2-7 TRBV18 TRBD1 once 15 CASSLDRVSSYEQYF TGTGCCAGCTCACTGGACAGGGTCAGCTCCTACGAGCAGTACTTC
TRBJ2-3 TRBV5-1 TRBD2 . 19 CASSWGGLALSSSTDTQYF TGCGCCAGCAGCTGGGGTGGACTAGCGCTATCCTCTAGCACAGATACGCAGTATTTT
TRBJ1-2 TRBV5-6 TRBD1 . 14 CASSILRQGHGYTF TGTGCCAGCAGCATCCTTCGACAGGGCCATGGCTACACCTTC
TRBJ2-5 TRBV15 . . 16 CATSVFVVAEQETQYF TGTGCCACCAGCGTCTTCGTGGTAGCAGAACAAGAGACCCAGTACTTC
TRBJ1-2 TRBV2 TRBD1 . 15 CASSGGTAPTYGYTF TGTGCCAGCAGTGGAGGGACAGCACCCACCTATGGCTACACCTTC
TRBJ2-7 TRBV28 TRBD1 . 14 CASSPTGISYEQYF TGTGCCAGCAGCCCGACAGGGATCTCCTACGAGCAGTACTTC
TRBJ2-1 TRBV18 . . 16 CASSPPSGGPYNEQFF TGTGCCAGCTCACCACCATCCGGGGGGCCCTACAATGAGCAGTTCTTC
TRBJ2-1 TRBV5-5 TRBD1 . 18 CASSLTLQGAVWLNEQFF TGTGCCAGCAGCCTAACACTACAGGGGGCGGTTTGGCTCAATGAGCAGTTCTTC
TRBJ2-3 TRBV29-1 TRBD2 . 15 CSASGLAGRTDTQYF TGCAGCGCCTCAGGACTAGCGGGGCGCACAGATACGCAGTATTTT
TRBJ2-1 TRBV5-4 TRBD2 . 15 CASSLAGGLYNEQFF TGTGCCAGCAGCCTAGCGGGGGGGCTGTACAATGAGCAGTTCTTC
TRBJ1-2 TRBV27 . few 12 CASSPAGNGYTF TGTGCCAGCAGCCCAGCGGGGAATGGCTACACCTTC
TRBJ2-1 TRBV20-1 . . 11 CSASPSGEQFF TGCAGTGCTAGCCCCAGCGGTGAGCAGTTCTTC
TRBJ1-1 TRBV18 TRBD1 . 13 CASSPLGTAEAFF TGTGCCAGCTCACCCCTAGGGACAGCTGAAGCTTTCTTT
TRBJ2-5 TRBV6-2/TRBV6-3 TRBD1 few 14 CASSWGQYQETQYF TGTGCCAGCAGTTGGGGACAGTATCAAGAGACCCAGTACTTC
TRBJ2-1 TRBV7-2 . . 11 CASSLGSEQFF TGTGCCAGCAGCTTAGGTAGCGAACAGTTCTTC
TRBJ1-1 TRBV19 . . 15 CASSIGRQVGTEAFF TGTGCCAGTAGTATAGGAAGACAGGTTGGGACTGAAGCTTTCTTT
TRBJ1-2 TRBV5-4 TRBD1 . 14 CASSFSGTAYGYTF TGTGCCAGCAGCTTTTCCGGGACAGCATATGGCTACACCTTC